What follows is one T cell receptor beta chain and its context. Sequence at one end of the junction differs from germline and may be a read error. One entry per CDR3 protein, called by TCRdb with MiXCR from the 5' RACE reads. Here the sample spans 75,000 to 100,000 distinct CDR3 sequences, approximately 17% being singletons. This CDR3 spans 14 amino acids. In germline, CDR1 is SQVTM, CDR2 ANQGSEA. The sample belongs to a study of early T cells in non-severe SARS-CoV-2 infection. Sequences were obtained from whole blood. The rearrangement links TRBV29-1 to TRBJ1-1; D is undetermined. The sequence was collected from an adult who was a healthcare worker with PCR-confirmed SARS-CoV-2 infection or an uninfected control (not recorded which). The DNA for the CDR3 is TGCAGCGGTGAAGTAGATACCGGGCCCACGGGAGCTTTCTTT. Translation gives CSGEVDTGPTGAFF.